This T cell receptor beta chain was observed in a study of CD8 T cells in ankylosing spondylitis. General study findings and limits: Made up of fewer than ten highly homologous variants, a TCR beta motif appeared characteristic of ankylosing spondylitis blood. Prior literature has documented some motif variants in synovial fluid and blood from reactive arthritis. The authors reported significant enrichment of disease-linked clones in matched ankylosing spondylitis synovial fluid.

CDR3 length: 13 amino acids. Germline CDR1 is DFQATT and CDR2 is SNEGSKA (reference sequence). Trimming shortened V by 4 bases and J by 5 bases, and 13 bases separated the two germline ends. This clonotype was counted at least ten times. Its antigen is currently unknown. Libraries of TCR beta came from quantitative 5'-RACE with molecular barcodes. TCRdb re-analysed the 5' RACE reads in MiXCR, keeping a single row per CDR3 protein. The table shows 250,000 or so distinct CDR3 sequences, with roughly a quarter occurring only once. The source is a male donor with ankylosing spondylitis or in good health (not recorded which). The chain uses TRBV20-1 and TRBJ2-3; D possibly matches TRBD1 or TRBD2 (5 bases each). Sequencing used blood, either unsorted or a sorted T cell fraction (not recorded which). For the CDR3, the DNA is TGCAGTGCTAATTTCTTGGGGGAAGATACGCAGTATTTT. Protein product: CSANFLGEDTQYF.